This TCR beta chain was observed in a study of T cell changes during pregnancy in multiple sclerosis. This clone was counted once. Using immunoSEQ multiplex PCR, the repertoire was profiled, and TCRdb retains in-frame clones only, with some absent. In the table there are about 110,000 clones, 92% of which are singletons. The V and J ends lost 5 bases and 6 bases, in that order; junction bases with no gene match: 7. The germline V gene encodes CDR1 SGHAT and CDR2 FQNNGV. The CDR3 totals 14 residues. The chain links TRBV11-2 to TRBJ2-1; 7 positions match TRBD1. This sequence was found in a female donor with multiple sclerosis, enrolled in a pregnancy study. The sample here was peripheral blood, taken in the third trimester of pregnancy. CDR3 bases: TGTGCCAGCAGCGAACAGGGGACCACCAATGAGCAGTTCTTC. Translating it yields CASSEQGTTNEQFF.